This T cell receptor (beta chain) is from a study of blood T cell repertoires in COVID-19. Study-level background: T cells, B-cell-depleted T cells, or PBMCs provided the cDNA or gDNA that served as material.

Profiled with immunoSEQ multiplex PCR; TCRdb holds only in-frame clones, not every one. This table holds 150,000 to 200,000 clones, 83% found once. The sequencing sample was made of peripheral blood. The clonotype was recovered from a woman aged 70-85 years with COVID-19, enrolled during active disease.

This CDR3 reads CASSPRQTDTQYF. CDR3 bases: TGTGCCAGCTCACCTCGACAGACAGATACGCAGTATTTT. The chain carries TRBV18 and TRBJ2-3, with D maybe TRBD1 (5 bases). V gave up 3 bases and J gave up 3 bases, with 7 bases separating them. Germline CDR1 is KGHSH and CDR2 is LQKENI. The CDR3 contains 13 residues.